The sequence of this TCR beta chain was determined in a study of OX40 agonist ivuxolimab in advanced cancers. Overall study results and limits: Researchers did not establish what antigens the expanded peripheral T cells target.

Sampling of blood occurred at baseline, cycle 4 day 1, and cycle 7 day 1. The method was immunoSEQ multiplex PCR; TCRdb's version includes in-frame clones alone and lacks a portion of them. The sample has 80,000 to 100,000 clones; around 90% are singletons. Points on this clone: Its antigen is unidentified.

CDR3 length: 21 amino acids. The germline V and J ends were trimmed by 3 bases and 0 bases, with 27 bases remaining between them. The germline V gene encodes CDR1 SGHRS and CDR2 YFSETQ. Here the sequenced sample was CD4+ or CD8+ T cells sorted from blood, taken in a trial of the OX40 agonist ivuxolimab. The genes are TRBV5-1 and TRBJ2-2, with D perhaps TRBD1 (6 bases). This receptor was taken from an adult with an advanced solid tumor such as melanoma, head and neck, liver or kidney cancer. The CDR3 bases are TGCGCCAGCAGCTCCGGAACTTTTTTCACAGGGAAGTCGGCGAACACCGGGGAGCTGTTTTTT. It specifies CASSSGTFFTGKSANTGELFF.